The rows below give T cell receptor beta chains drawn from one sample of a study of T cell changes during pregnancy in multiple sclerosis. TCRdb's copy holds only in-frame clones and misses some; the assay was immunoSEQ multiplex PCR. The sample carries about 43,000 clones, approximately 90% recorded once. The source material was PBMCs (not recorded whether the cells were cultured). All receptors come from a female donor with multiple sclerosis, enrolled in a pregnancy study. Each CDR3 is given with its conserved first and last residue. Not all rows give a size; the values are once, few, many and, for expanded clones, a class.

j_call,v_call,clone_size,cdr3_aa
TRBJ1-4,TRBV4-3,-,CASSQDTGAVANEKLFF
TRBJ1-5,TRBV30,-,CAWSAHRGLGQPQHF
TRBJ1-2,TRBV19,-,CASSPERVGPGYTF
TRBJ2-3,TRBV9,-,CASSVGAGASTDTQYF
TRBJ1-1,TRBV28,-,CASLGTGTIPEAFF
TRBJ2-7,TRBV7-9,-,CASSLGSYSYEQYF
TRBJ1-2,TRBV19,once,CATGQGLSYGYTF
TRBJ1-2,TRBV10-3,once,CAISVAGDYGYTF
TRBJ2-7,TRBV2,-,CASSVGDSEQYF
TRBJ1-5,TRBV23-1,-,CASSQSEGSGQPQHF
TRBJ2-7,TRBV7-9,-,CASSATWTGSAYEQYF
TRBJ1-3,TRBV7-9,-,CASSLLGARGNTIYF
TRBJ2-2,TRBV27,-,CASSLSFTGIDGMNTGELFF
TRBJ2-1,TRBV30,-,CAWRQSGFYNEQFF
TRBJ2-7,TRBV19,-,CASSSAGLAGEGEQYF
TRBJ1-2,TRBV10-1,-,CAPTPQGRAYGYTF
TRBJ1-4,TRBV5-5,-,CASSLALAGLGEKLFF
TRBJ2-7,TRBV6-1,-,CASSFRGLEDEQYF
TRBJ2-7,TRBV5-1,-,CASSFTGEQYF
TRBJ2-1,TRBV29-1,-,CSVAGYYSYNEQFF
TRBJ2-3,TRBV7-2,-,CASSRGPGDTQYF
TRBJ2-7,TRBV6-6,-,CASSYKAGAYEQYF
TRBJ1-5,TRBV10-3,-,CAISESSENQPQHF
TRBJ1-5,TRBV6-4,once,CASSAEISNQPQHF
TRBJ1-1,TRBV7-9,-,CASSIQGGVPEAFF
TRBJ2-1,TRBV9,-,CASSTGLAGVVEQFF